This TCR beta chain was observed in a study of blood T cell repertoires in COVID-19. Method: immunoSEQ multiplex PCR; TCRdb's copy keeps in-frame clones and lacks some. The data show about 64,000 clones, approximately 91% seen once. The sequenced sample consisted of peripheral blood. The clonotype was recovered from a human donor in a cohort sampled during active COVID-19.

The CDR3 spells CASSLVLVESDYEQYF. The CDR3 DNA sequence: TGTGCCAGCAGCTTAGTCCTTGTGGAGAGCGACTACGAGCAGTACTTC. The J gene is TRBJ2-7, the V gene TRBV7-2; D not resolved. The CDR3 has 16 residues. Trimming removed 1 base at V and 3 bases at J, with 16 bases between. In germline, CDR1 is SGHTA, CDR2 FQGNSA.